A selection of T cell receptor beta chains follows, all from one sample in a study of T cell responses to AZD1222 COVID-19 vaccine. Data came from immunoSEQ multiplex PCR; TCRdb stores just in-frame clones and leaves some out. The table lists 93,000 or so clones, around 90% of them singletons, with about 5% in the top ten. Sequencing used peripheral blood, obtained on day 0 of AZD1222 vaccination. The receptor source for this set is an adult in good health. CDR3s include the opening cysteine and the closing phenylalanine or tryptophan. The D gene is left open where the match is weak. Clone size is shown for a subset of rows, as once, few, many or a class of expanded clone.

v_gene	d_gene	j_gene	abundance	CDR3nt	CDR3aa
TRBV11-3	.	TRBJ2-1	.	TGTGCCAGCTCCGTCAGAGCAAGCTCCTACAATGAGCAGTTCTTC	CASSVRASSYNEQFF
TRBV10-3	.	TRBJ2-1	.	TGTGCCATCAGTCAACTTGAAGGGCACAAGAATGAGCAGTTCTTC	CAISQLEGHKNEQFF
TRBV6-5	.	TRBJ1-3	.	TGTGCCAGCAGCGACACAGGGACTTCCGCGGACACCATATATTTT	CASSDTGTSADTIYF
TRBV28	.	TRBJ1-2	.	TGTGCCAGCAGGCGCCAGGGCGGGGATGGCTACACCTTC	CASRRQGGDGYTF
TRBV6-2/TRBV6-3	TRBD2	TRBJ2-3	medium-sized	TGTGCCAGCAGTTCCCTAGCGGGGGGGCCAGATACGCAGTATTTT	CASSSLAGGPDTQYF
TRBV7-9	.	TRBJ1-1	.	TGTGCCAGCAGCTTAGCGCTTGCCATCACTGAAGCTTTCTTT	CASSLALAITEAFF
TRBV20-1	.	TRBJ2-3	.	TGCAGTGCGCCTTCATGGGATACGCAGTATTTT	CSAPSWDTQYF
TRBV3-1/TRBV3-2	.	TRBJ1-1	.	TGTGCCAGCAGCCCTGCTGCGGGGACACGAAGTAAAGCTTTCTTT	CASSPAAGTRSKAFF
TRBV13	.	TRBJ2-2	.	TGTGCCAGCACCGACGAGGGGAACACCGGGGAGCTGTTTTTT	CASTDEGNTGELFF
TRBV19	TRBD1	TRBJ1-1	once	TGTTCAAGTGGGCGGGGACAGGGGATGAACACTGAAGCTTTCTTT	CSSGRGQGMNTEAFF
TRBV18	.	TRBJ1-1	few	TGTGCCAGCTCACCGGGTTATAGCGCTGAAGCTTTCTTT	CASSPGYSAEAFF
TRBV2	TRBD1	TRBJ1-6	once	TGTGCCAGCAGTGGAGACAGGGATGTTTCACCCCTCCACTTT	CASSGDRDVSPLHF
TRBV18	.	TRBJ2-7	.	TGTGCCAGCTCACCTTACACCACAGGGAGTATACTCTTC	CASSPYTTGSILF
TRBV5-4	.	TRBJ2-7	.	TGTGCCAGCAGCAATTGGGGGTACTACGAGCAGTACTTC	CASSNWGYYEQYF
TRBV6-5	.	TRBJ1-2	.	TGTGCCAGCAGTTCCCCTGGGTACTATGGCTACACCTTC	CASSSPGYYGYTF
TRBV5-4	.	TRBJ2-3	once	TGTGCCAGCAGCTTGAGCACAGATACGCAGTATTTT	CASSLSTDTQYF
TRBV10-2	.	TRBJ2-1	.	TGCGCCAGCAGTGGGGCCTACCTTATAAACAATGAGCAGTTCTTC	CASSGAYLINNEQFF
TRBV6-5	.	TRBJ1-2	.	TGTGCCAGCAGTTACCAGGGGCCGGCTGGCTATGGCTACACCTTC	CASSYQGPAGYGYTF
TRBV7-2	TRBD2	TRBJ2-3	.	TGTGCCAGCAGCCCTAGGCGGGGGGGCTGGGGCACAGATACGCAGTATTTT	CASSPRRGGWGTDTQYF
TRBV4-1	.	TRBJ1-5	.	TGCGCCAGCAGCCAAGATTCAACAGGGAGTCAGCCCCAGCATTTT	CASSQDSTGSQPQHF
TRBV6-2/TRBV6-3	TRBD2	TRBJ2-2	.	TGTGCCAGCAGTGAGCGGGGGGGAAGCGGGGAGCTGTTTTTT	CASSERGGSGELFF
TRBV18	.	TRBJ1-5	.	TGTGCCAGCTCACCCCGGGACAGCAATCAGCCCCAGCATTTT	CASSPRDSNQPQHF
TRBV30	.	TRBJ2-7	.	TGTGCCTGGAGTTCCCAGTCCTACGAGCAGTACTTC	CAWSSQSYEQYF
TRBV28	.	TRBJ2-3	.	TGTGCCAGCAGTTTACCCGGGACCACAGATACGCAGTATTTT	CASSLPGTTDTQYF
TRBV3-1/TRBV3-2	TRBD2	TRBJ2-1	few	TGTGCCAGCAGCCATTCCGGGACTAGGAGGTTCAATGAGCAGTTCTTC	CASSHSGTRRFNEQFF
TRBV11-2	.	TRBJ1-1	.	TGTGCCAGCAGCTTAAAAAGCCCTGGACACAGTTCGACTGAAGCTTTCTTT	CASSLKSPGHSSTEAFF
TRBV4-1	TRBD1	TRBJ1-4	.	TGCGCCAGCAGCCTCGGACAGGGAGGGGAAAAACTGTTTTTT	CASSLGQGGEKLFF
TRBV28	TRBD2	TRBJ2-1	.	TGTGCCAGCGGAATTATAGCGGGGGGGACCAATGAGCAGTTCTTC	CASGIIAGGTNEQFF
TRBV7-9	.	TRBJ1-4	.	TGTGCCAGCAGCTTTGGGGGGCGGAATGAAAAACTGTTTTTT	CASSFGGRNEKLFF
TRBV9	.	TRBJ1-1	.	TGTGCCAGCAGCGTAGAGGGGGAGGGGAGGGACACTGAAGCTTTCTTT	CASSVEGEGRDTEAFF
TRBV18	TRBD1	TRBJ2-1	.	TGTGCCAGCTCACCCGGGACAGGGGGCTTCGATGAGCAGTTCTTC	CASSPGTGGFDEQFF
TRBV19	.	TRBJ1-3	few	TGTGCCAGTAGGGGGTCGTGGGAATACGGAAACACCATATATTTT	CASRGSWEYGNTIYF
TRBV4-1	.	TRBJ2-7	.	TGCGCCAGCAGCCAAGTGGGGGGAAGGTACGAGCAGTACTTC	CASSQVGGRYEQYF
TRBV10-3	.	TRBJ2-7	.	TGTGCCATCAGCCTGAGAGTCGGGTTATCCTACGAGCAGTACTTC	CAISLRVGLSYEQYF
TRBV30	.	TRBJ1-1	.	TGTGCCTCTTCGGGGGTGAGTTGGAACACTGAAGCTTTCTTT	CASSGVSWNTEAFF
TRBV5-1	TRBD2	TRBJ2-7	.	TGCGCCAGCAGCCTTTACGGGGGGGCGCGGGAGCAGTACTTC	CASSLYGGAREQYF
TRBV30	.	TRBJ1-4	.	TGTGCCTGGTCCTATCCCCGAGGGGCCGGGACTAATGAAAAACTGTTTTTT	CAWSYPRGAGTNEKLFF
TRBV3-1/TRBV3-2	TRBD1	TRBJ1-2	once	TGTGCCAGCAGCCATTACCAAGGGGGCCGTGGCTACACCTTC	CASSHYQGGRGYTF
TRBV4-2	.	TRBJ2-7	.	TGTGCCAGCAGCCAAGATCGGGGACTCCGCTACGAGCAGTACTTC	CASSQDRGLRYEQYF
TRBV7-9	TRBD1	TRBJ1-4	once	TGTGCCAGCAGCCGTGGACAGGCTAATGAAAAACTGTTTTTT	CASSRGQANEKLFF
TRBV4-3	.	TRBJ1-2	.	TGCGCCAGCAGCCAAGATTTGGAGGGGTCGAACTATGGCTACACCTTC	CASSQDLEGSNYGYTF
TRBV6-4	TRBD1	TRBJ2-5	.	TGTGCCAGCAGCCCCGGGACAGGGGGCACAGAGACCCAGTACTTC	CASSPGTGGTETQYF
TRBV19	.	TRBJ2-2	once	TGTGCCAGTAGTATATCCCTGCTAAGGGAGCTGTTTTTT	CASSISLLRELFF
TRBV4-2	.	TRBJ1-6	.	TGTGCCAGCAGCCAAGATTATGGGGGGGGAGATTCACCCCTCCACTTT	CASSQDYGGGDSPLHF
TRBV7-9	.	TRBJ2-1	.	TGTGCCAGCAGCTTAGTGGCAAATGAGCAGTTCTTC	CASSLVANEQFF
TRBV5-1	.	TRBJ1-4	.	TGCGCCAGCAGCCAGGGACATCAGAATGAAAAACTGTTTTTT	CASSQGHQNEKLFF
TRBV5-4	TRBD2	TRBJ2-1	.	TGTGCCGCCCGGGGGGGGAGCTACAATGAGCAGTTCTTC	CAARGGSYNEQFF
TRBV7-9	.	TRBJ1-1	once	TGTGCCAGCACCCTAAGTGATAGGGGGGACACTGAAGCTTTCTTT	CASTLSDRGDTEAFF
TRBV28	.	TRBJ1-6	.	TGTGCCAGCAGGCCCCGTGTAGGGGACTATAATTCACCCCTCCACTTT	CASRPRVGDYNSPLHF
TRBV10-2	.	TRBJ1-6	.	TGCGCCAGCAGGAAGGCTTCGGAGGTCGATAATTCACCCCTCCACTTT	CASRKASEVDNSPLHF
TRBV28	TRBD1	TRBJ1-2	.	TGTGCCAGCAGTTTTGGGACAGTCTATGGCTACACCTTC	CASSFGTVYGYTF
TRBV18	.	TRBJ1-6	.	TGTGCCAGCTCACAGGAGGTGAATTCACCCCTCCACTTT	CASSQEVNSPLHF
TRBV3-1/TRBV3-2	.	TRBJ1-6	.	TGTGCCAGCAGCCAAGATGTGAGGTCACCCCTCCACTTT	CASSQDVRSPLHF